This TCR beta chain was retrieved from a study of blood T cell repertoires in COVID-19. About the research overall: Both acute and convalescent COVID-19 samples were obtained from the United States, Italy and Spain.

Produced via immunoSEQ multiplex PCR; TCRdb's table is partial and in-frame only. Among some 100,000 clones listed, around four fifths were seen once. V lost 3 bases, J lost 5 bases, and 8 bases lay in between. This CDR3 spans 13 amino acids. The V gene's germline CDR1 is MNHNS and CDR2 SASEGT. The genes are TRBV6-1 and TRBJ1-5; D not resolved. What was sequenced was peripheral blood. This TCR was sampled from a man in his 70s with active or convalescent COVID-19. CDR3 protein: CASSESGHQPQHF. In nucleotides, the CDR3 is TGTGCCAGCAGTGAGTCGGGTCATCAGCCCCAGCATTTT.